The next 21 T cell receptor beta chains were all read from a single sample in a study of technical replicates of blood from a handful of donors. Clones were read by immunoSEQ multiplex PCR, and TCRdb kept only the in-frame ones, dropping some. The repertoire holds 75,000 to 95,000 clones, with just under 95% as singletons. Source material: T cells isolated from PBMCs. The receptors derive from a human donor in good health.

The rearrangement uses TRBV6-1 and TRBJ2-6, with TRBD1 identical over 9 bases. The V gene's germline CDR1 is MNHNS and CDR2 SASEGT. V trimming: 1 base; J trimming: 4 bases; junction bases outside the gene matches: 5. The length of the CDR3 is 17 residues. In DNA, the CDR3 is TGTGCCAGCAGTGAAGGGGACAGGGCAACCGGGGCCAACGTCCTGACTTTC. It codes for CASSEGDRATGANVLTF.

The chain joins TRBV20-1 to TRBJ1-1, with D unclear. Trimming pared 1 base from V and 7 bases from J, leaving 7 bases between. CDR1 and CDR2 from the germline V gene are DFQATT and SNEGSKA (reference sequence). The CDR3 has 11 amino acids. The DNA of the CDR3 is TGCAGTGCTAGAGCTATACTTGAAGCTTTCTTT. It translates to CSARAILEAFF.

The sample holds one count of this clone. The V and J genes are TRBV5-1 and TRBJ2-1; 8 bases map to TRBD1. The CDR3 is 16 residues long. V was clipped by 0 bases and J by 9 bases; unmatched bases: 11. Germline loops: CDR1 SGHRS, CDR2 YFSETQ. The CDR3 DNA reads as TGCGCCAGCAGCTTGGTGGGGTCAGGGGGCGGTTCTGAGCAGTTCTTC. Protein sequence: CASSLVGSGGGSEQFF.

The rearrangement links TRBV28 to TRBJ1-2, with 7 bases matching TRBD1. The V and J ends lost 5 bases and 4 bases, in that order; junction bases with no gene match: 7. The CDR3 sequence is 14 residues long. Germline CDR1 and CDR2: MDHEN and SYDVKM. This CDR3 reads CASSLLGQVYGYTF. CDR3 bases: TGTGCCAGCAGTCTTTTAGGACAGGTCTATGGCTACACCTTC.

This clone was found a few times. The chain carries TRBV28 and TRBJ2-7, with TRBD2 matching 10 bases. From germline, CDR1 is MDHEN and CDR2 SYDVKM. V lost 6 bases to trimming and J lost 2 bases; unmatched junction nucleotides: 7. The CDR3 spans 15 residues. The CDR3 here is CASSPTTSGAYEQYF. Written as DNA, the CDR3 is TGTGCCAGCAGCCCCACCACTAGCGGGGCCTACGAGCAGTACTTC.

The V and J genes are TRBV15 and TRBJ2-7; tentatively, D is TRBD1 (5 bases). The CDR3 contains 15 residues. The V end lost 0 bases, the J end lost 2 bases, and 11 bases lay between the germline ends. Germline CDR1 is LNHNV and CDR2 is YYDKDF (reference sequence). The CDR3 protein is CATSRDPKTAYEQYF. Written as DNA, the CDR3 is TGTGCCACCAGCAGAGATCCTAAGACAGCCTACGAGCAGTACTTC.

V and J are TRBV9 and TRBJ2-3; 8 bases match TRBD2. Germline CDR1 reads SGDLS; CDR2 reads YYNGEE. Trimming at V came to 4 bases and at J to 1 base, leaving 8 bases not matched to a gene. The CDR3 is 16 residues long. The chain's CDR3 is CASSPPSGGGTDTQYF. The CDR3, as DNA: TGTGCCAGCAGCCCGCCTTCGGGGGGGGGCACAGATACGCAGTATTTT.

The rearrangement links TRBV7-2 to TRBJ1-6; D gene unclear. Trimming took off 5 bases at V and 0 bases at J, with 5 bases between the two ends. The CDR3 length is 14 residues. Germline CDR1 reads SGHTA; CDR2 reads FQGNSA. The DNA for the CDR3 is TGTGCCAGCAGCCCGAGCTCCTATAATTCACCCCTCCACTTT. This gives the protein CASSPSSYNSPLHF.

The CDR3 DNA reads TGCGCCAGCAACCCCGGGAGCACCCAAGAGACCCAGTACTTC. Translation gives CASNPGSTQETQYF. The V and J genes are TRBV5-1 and TRBJ2-5; possibly TRBD2 for D (6 bases). Germline V CDR1 and CDR2: SGHRS, YFSETQ. V was trimmed by 6 bases and J by 1 base, leaving 13 bases between them. The CDR3 covers 14 residues.

The rearrangement uses TRBV15 and TRBJ2-5, with 7 bases that match TRBD1. The trim removed 0 bases at V and 2 bases at J, leaving 3 bases unmatched. Looked up from germline, CDR1 is LNHNV and CDR2 is YYDKDF (reference sequence). The CDR3 extends over 15 amino acids. The CDR3 sequence is CATSRDEGQQETQYF. The CDR3 DNA reads TGTGCCACCAGCAGAGATGAGGGACAGCAAGAGACCCAGTACTTC.

V and J are TRBV11-2 and TRBJ2-3, with D possibly being TRBD2 (6 bases). Germline CDR1 is SGHAT and CDR2 is FQNNGV. V was pared by 5 bases and J by 2 bases, with 14 bases between. This CDR3 comprises 15 residues. CDR3 coding DNA: TGTGCCAGCAGCCCCCGGACTACCGTCACAGATACGCAGTATTTT. As protein: CASSPRTTVTDTQYF. Together with reference TRBV11-2 and TRBJ2-3, the CDR3 gives the full variable domain: EAGVAQSPRYKIIEKRQSVAFWCNPISGHATLYWYQQILGQGPKLLIQFQNNGVVDDSQLPKDRFSAERLKGVDSTLKIQPAKLEDSAVYLCASSPRTTVTDTQYFGPGTRLTVL.

This clone came up once. This chain uses TRBV7-2 with TRBJ1-5; no clear D gene. In germline, CDR1 is SGHTA, CDR2 FQGNSA. This CDR3 is built from 16 residues. V was clipped by 5 bases and J by 9 bases, with 23 bases between them. The DNA for the CDR3 is TGTGCCAGCAGCACCTTGGACGGTGTACTGGGGAGGCCCCAGCATTTT. As protein: CASSTLDGVLGRPQHF. Full variable domain (missing parts from reference TRBV7-2 and TRBJ1-5): GAGVSQSPSNKVTEKGKDVELRCDPISGHTALYWYRQSLGQGLEFLIYFQGNSAPDKSGLPSDRFSAERTGGSVSTLTIQRTQQEDSAVYLCASSTLDGVLGRPQHFGDGTRLSIL.

The rearrangement uses TRBV7-9 and TRBJ1-1, with 9 bases that match TRBD1. The CDR3 sequence is 15 residues long. V trimming: 2 bases; J trimming: 5 bases; junction bases outside the gene matches: 6. In germline, CDR1 is SEHNR, CDR2 FQNEAQ (reference sequence). CDR3 sequence reads: CASSLTGQGRTEAFF. The CDR3 DNA reads as TGTGCCAGCAGCTTAACGGGACAGGGCCGGACTGAAGCTTTCTTT.

The chain carries TRBV10-1 and TRBJ1-3; D is possibly TRBD1 (5 bases). The CDR3 runs to 15 residues. The ends were cut back, 0 bases at V and 2 bases at J, with 8 bases in the middle. Per germline, CDR1 WNHNN and CDR2 SYGVQD (reference sequence). CDR3 bases: TGCGCCAGCAGTGAGTCCGGGGGAACTGGAAACACCATATATTTT. It specifies CASSESGGTGNTIYF.

V gene TRBV7-6 combines with J gene TRBJ2-3; TRBD2 matches 8 bases. This CDR3 is 17 amino acids long. Germline CDR1 SGHVS, CDR2 FNYEAQ. The ends lost 6 bases at V and 5 bases at J; junction bases unmatched: 16. In DNA, the CDR3 is TGTGCCAGCAGTCAAACCGGGTCCGGGAGGGCCGTAGATACGCAGTATTTT. Its protein product is CASSQTGSGRAVDTQYF.

This sequence joins TRBV2 and TRBJ1-2, with 9 bases lining up with TRBD1. The CDR3 is 14 amino acids. Per germline, CDR1 SNHLY and CDR2 FYNNEI. With 1 base clipped from V and 8 bases from J, the junction kept 5 bases outside the gene matches. The CDR3 bases are TGTGCCAGCAGTGAAGAGTGGACAGGGGACGGCTACACCTTC. As protein: CASSEEWTGDGYTF.

The chain carries TRBV5-1 and TRBJ1-5; 8 nucleotides match TRBD1. The V gene end was trimmed by 2 bases and the J gene end by 3 bases; junction bases not matched to a gene: 7. CDR1 and CDR2 (germline): SGHRS, YFSETQ. The CDR3 is 16 amino acids. The CDR3: CASSLTGGGPNQPQHF. The CDR3 DNA sequence: TGCGCCAGCAGCTTAACAGGGGGTGGACCCAATCAGCCCCAGCATTTT.

The J gene is TRBJ1-5, the V gene TRBV5-4, with D uncertain. The V end lost 4 bases, the J end lost 2 bases, and 7 bases lay between the germline ends. Germline CDR1 SGHNT, CDR2 YYREEE (reference sequence). The CDR3 totals 13 residues. CDR3 protein: CASSLAGNQPQHF. CDR3 coding DNA: TGTGCCAGCAGCCTGGCGGGCAATCAGCCCCAGCATTTT.

V usage is TRBV19 and J usage is TRBJ1-2, with TRBD1 identical over 10 bases. The V gene's germline CDR1 is LNHDA and CDR2 SQIVND (reference sequence). The CDR3 spans 13 residues. The ends lost 5 bases at V and 7 bases at J; junction bases unmatched: 4. CDR3: CASSPTGGSGYTF. The CDR3 nucleotides read TGTGCCAGTAGTCCGACAGGGGGCAGTGGCTACACCTTC.

This clone was observed a single time. The chain has TRBV5-1 and TRBJ1-2; D remains unclear. V lost 4 bases to trimming and J lost 6 bases, with 16 bases between them. The CDR3 has 14 residues. Germline V lookup: CDR1 SGHRS, CDR2 YFSETQ. CDR3 DNA: TGCGCCAGCAGCATATACCCGGAGGGCCATGGCTACACCTTC. Protein product: CASSIYPEGHGYTF. Supplemented by reference TRBV5-1 and TRBJ1-2, the full variable domain reads KAGVTQTPRYLIKTRGQQVTLSCSPISGHRSVSWYQQTPGQGLQFLFEYFSETQRNKGNFPGRFSGRQFSNSRSEMNVSTLELGDSALYLCASSIYPEGHGYTFGSGTRLTVV.

The rearrangement joins TRBV7-8 to TRBJ1-1; D unclear. Germline CDR1 and CDR2: SGHVS and FQNEAQ. The CDR3 contains 13 residues. Between the trimmed V and J ends, which lost 5 bases and 1 base, there was a span of 8 bases. CDR3 protein: CASSPGGNTEAFF. CDR3 DNA sequence: TGTGCCAGCAGCCCTGGAGGGAACACTGAAGCTTTCTTT. Full variable domain (outside the CDR3, taken from reference TRBV7-8 and TRBJ1-1): GAGVSQSPRYKVAKRGQDVALRCDPISGHVSLFWYQQALGQGPEFLTYFQNEAQLDKSGLPSDRFFAERPEGSVSTLKIQRTQQEDSAVYLCASSPGGNTEAFFGQGTRLTVV.